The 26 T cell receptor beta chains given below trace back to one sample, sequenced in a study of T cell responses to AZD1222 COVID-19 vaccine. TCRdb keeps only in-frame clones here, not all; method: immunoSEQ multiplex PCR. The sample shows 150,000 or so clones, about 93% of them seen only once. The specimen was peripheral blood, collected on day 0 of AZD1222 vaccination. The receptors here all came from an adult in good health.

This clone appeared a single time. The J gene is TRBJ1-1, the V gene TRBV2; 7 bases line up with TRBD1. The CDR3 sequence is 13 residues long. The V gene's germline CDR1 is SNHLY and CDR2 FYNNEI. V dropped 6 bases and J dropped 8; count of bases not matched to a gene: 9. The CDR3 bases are TGTGCCAGCAGCTTAGAGGGACAGCTCGAAGCTTTCTTT. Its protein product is CASSLEGQLEAFF.

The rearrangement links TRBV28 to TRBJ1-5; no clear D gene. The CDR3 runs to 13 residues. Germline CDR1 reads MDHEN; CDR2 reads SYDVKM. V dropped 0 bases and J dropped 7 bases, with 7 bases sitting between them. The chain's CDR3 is CASSLWAGQPQHF. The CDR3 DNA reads TGTGCCAGCAGTTTATGGGCAGGACAGCCCCAGCATTTT.

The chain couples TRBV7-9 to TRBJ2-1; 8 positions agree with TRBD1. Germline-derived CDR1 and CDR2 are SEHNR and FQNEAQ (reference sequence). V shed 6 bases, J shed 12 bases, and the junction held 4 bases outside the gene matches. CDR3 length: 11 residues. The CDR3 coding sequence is TGTGCCAGCAGTTCAGGGGGCGGGCAGTTCTTC. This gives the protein CASSSGGGQFF.

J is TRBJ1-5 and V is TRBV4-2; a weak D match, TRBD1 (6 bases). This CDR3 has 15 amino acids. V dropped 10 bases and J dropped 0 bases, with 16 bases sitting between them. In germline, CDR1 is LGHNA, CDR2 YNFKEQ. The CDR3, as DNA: TGTGCCACCCAAGGACAGCTGGATAGCAATCAGCCCCAGCATTTT. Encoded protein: CATQGQLDSNQPQHF.

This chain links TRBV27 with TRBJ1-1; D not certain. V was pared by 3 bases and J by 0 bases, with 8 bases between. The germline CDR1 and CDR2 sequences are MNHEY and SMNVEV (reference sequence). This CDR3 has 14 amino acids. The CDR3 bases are TGTGCCAGCAGTTTGAGGGTTTTGAACACTGAAGCTTTCTTT. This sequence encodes CASSLRVLNTEAFF.

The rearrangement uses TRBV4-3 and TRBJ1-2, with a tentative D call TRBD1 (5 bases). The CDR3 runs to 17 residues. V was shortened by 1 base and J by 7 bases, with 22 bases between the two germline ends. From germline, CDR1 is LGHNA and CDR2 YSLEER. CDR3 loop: CASSQAPNRAGSGGYTF. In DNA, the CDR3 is TGCGCCAGCAGCCAAGCCCCTAATAGGGCAGGGTCGGGTGGCTACACCTTC.

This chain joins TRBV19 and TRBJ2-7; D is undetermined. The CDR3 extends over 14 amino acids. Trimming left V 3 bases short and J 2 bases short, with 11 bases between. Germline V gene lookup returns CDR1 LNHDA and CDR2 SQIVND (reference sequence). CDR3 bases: TGTGCCAGTAGTATTACCCCAGGACCCTACGAGCAGTACTTC. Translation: CASSITPGPYEQYF.

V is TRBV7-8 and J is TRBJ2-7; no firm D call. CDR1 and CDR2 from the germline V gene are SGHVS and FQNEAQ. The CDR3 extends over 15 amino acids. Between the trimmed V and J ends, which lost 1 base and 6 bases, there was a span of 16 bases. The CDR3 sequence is CASSLGWNFGFEQYF. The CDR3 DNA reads TGTGCCAGCAGCTTAGGTTGGAACTTCGGGTTCGAGCAGTACTTC.

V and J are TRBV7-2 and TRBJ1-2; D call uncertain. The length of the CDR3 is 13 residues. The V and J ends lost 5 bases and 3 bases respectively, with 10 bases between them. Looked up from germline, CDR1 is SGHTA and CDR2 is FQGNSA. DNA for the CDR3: TGTGCCAGCAGCCCCAGCATTGACTATGGCTACACCTTC. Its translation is CASSPSIDYGYTF.

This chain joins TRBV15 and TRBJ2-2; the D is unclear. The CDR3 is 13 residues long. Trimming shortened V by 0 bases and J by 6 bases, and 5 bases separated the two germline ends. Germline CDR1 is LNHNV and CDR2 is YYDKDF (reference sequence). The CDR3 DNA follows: TGTGCCACCAGCAGAGATTATGCCGGGGAGCTGTTTTTT. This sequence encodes CATSRDYAGELFF.

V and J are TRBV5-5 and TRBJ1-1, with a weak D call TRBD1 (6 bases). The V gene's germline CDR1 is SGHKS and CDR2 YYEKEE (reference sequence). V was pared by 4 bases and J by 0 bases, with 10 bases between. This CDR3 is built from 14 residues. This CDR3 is CASSRQELNTEAFF. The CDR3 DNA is TGTGCCAGCAGCCGACAGGAACTGAACACTGAAGCTTTCTTT. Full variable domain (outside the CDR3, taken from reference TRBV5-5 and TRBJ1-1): DAGVTQSPTHLIKTRGQQVTLRCSPISGHKSVSWYQQVLGQGPQFIFQYYEKEERGRGNFPDRFSARQFPNYSSELNVNALLLGDSALYLCASSRQELNTEAFFGQGTRLTVV.

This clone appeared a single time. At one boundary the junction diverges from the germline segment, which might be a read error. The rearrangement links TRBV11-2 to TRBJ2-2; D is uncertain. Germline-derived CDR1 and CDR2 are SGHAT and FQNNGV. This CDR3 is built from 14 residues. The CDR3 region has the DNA TGTGCCAGCAGTTTAGACCACAACACCGGGGAGCTGTTTTTT. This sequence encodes CASSLDHNTGELFF.

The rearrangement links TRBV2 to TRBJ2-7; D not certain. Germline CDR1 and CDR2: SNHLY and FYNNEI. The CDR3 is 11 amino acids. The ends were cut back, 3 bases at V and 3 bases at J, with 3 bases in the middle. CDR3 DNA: TGTGCCAGCAGTGAGAACTACGAGCAGTACTTC. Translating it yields CASSENYEQYF. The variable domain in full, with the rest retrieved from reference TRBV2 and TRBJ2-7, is EPEVTQTPSHQVTQMGQEVILRCVPISNHLYFYWYRQILGQKVEFLVSFYNNEISEKSEIFDDQFSVERPDGSNFTLKIRSTKLEDSAMYFCASSENYEQYFGPGTRLTVT.

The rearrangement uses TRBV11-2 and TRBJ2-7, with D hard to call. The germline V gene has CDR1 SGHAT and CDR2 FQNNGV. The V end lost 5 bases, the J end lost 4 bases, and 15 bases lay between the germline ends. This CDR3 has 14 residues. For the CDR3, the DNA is TGTGCCAGCAGCCCCCTGATGGGGAAATACGAGCAGTACTTC. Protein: CASSPLMGKYEQYF.

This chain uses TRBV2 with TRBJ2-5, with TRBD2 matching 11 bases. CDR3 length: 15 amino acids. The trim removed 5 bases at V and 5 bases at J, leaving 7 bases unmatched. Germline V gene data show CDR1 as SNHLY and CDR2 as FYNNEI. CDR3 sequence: CASSILAGGVETQYF. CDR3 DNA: TGTGCCAGCAGTATCCTAGCGGGGGGCGTGGAGACCCAGTACTTC.

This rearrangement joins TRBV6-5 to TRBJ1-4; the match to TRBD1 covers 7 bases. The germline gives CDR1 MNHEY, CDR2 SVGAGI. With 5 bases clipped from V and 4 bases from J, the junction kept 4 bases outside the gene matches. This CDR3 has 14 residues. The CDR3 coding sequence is TGTGCCAGCAGTCGACAGGGCTATAATGAAAAACTGTTTTTT. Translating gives CASSRQGYNEKLFF.

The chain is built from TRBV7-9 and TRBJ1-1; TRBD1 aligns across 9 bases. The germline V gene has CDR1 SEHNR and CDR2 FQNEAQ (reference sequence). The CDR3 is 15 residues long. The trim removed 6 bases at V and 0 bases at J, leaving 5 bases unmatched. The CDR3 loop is CASRKGTGMNTEAFF. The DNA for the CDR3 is TGTGCCAGCAGGAAAGGGACAGGGATGAACACTGAAGCTTTCTTT.

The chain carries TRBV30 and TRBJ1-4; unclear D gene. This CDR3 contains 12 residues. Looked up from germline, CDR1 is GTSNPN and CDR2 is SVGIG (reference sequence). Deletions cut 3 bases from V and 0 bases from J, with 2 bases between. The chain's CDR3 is CAWSSTNEKLFF. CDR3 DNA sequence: TGTGCCTGGAGCTCAACTAATGAAAAACTGTTTTTT. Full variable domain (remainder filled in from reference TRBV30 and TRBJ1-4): SQTIHQWPATLVQPVGSPLSLECTVEGTSNPNLYWYRQAAGRGLQLLFYSVGIGQISSEVPQNLSASRPQDRQFILSSKKLLLSDSGFYLCAWSSTNEKLFFGSGTQLSVL.

This chain's CDR3 is CASSFLGINTGELFF. In DNA form, the CDR3 reads TGTGCCAGCAGTTTTTTGGGCATAAACACCGGGGAGCTGTTTTTT. The chain has TRBV28 and TRBJ2-2; no clear D. The germline V gene encodes CDR1 MDHEN and CDR2 SYDVKM. The CDR3 consists of 15 residues. Trimming removed 3 bases at V and 2 bases at J, with 10 bases between.

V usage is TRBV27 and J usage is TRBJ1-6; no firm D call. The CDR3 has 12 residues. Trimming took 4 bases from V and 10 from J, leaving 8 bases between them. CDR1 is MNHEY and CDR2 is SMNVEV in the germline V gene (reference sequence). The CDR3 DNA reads TGTGCCAGCAGTTATATTGGGTCACCCCTCCACTTT. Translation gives CASSYIGSPLHF.

CDR3: CASSQRGQGNEKLFF. The CDR3 region has the DNA TGTGCCAGCAGCCAGCGGGGACAGGGGAATGAAAAACTGTTTTTT. This rearrangement joins TRBV3-1 (or the pseudogene TRBV3-2) to TRBJ1-4, with TRBD1 matching 10 bases. Germline V lookup: CDR1 LGHDT, CDR2 YNNKEL (reference sequence). The CDR3 totals 15 residues. The junction had 3 bases not matched to a gene; V was cut back by 3 bases and J by 5 bases.

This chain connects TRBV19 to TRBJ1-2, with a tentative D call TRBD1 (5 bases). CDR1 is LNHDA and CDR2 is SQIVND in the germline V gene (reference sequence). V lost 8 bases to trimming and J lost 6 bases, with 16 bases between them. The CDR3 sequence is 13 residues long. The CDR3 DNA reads TGTGCCAGTGGCACGGCAGGGTTCAATGGCTACACCTTC. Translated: CASGTAGFNGYTF.

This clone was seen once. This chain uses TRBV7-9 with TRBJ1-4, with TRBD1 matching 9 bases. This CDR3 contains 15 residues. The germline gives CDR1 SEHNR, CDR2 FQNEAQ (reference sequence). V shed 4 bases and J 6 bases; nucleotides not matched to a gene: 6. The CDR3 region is CASSSYRDRDEKLFF. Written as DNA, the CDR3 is TGTGCCAGCAGCTCGTACCGGGACAGGGATGAAAAACTGTTTTTT.

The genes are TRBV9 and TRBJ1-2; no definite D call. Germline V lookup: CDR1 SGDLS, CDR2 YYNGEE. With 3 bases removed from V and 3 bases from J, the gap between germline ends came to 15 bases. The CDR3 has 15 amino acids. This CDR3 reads CASSALPDRDYGYTF. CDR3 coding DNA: TGTGCCAGCAGCGCCTTACCAGACCGAGACTATGGCTACACCTTC.

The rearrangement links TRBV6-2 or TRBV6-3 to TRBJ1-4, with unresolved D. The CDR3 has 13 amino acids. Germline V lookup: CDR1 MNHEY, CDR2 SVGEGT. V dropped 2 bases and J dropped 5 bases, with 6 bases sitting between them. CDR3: CASSYVRNEKLFF. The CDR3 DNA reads TGTGCCAGCAGTTACGTCCGGAATGAAAAACTGTTTTTT.

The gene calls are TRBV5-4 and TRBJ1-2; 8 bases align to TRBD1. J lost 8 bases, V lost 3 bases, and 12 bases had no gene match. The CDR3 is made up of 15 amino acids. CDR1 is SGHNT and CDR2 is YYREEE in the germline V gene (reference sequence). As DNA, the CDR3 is TGTGCCAGCAGCTCTGCGACAGGGGTTGTTTGGGGCTACACCTTC. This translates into CASSSATGVVWGYTF.